Presented here are 25 T cell receptor beta chains from one specimen sequenced in a study of cytomegalovirus exposure and HLA in healthy donors. Vbeta (60) and Jbeta (13) primers were used in the PCR. TCRdb's copy holds only in-frame clones and misses some; the assay was immunoSEQ multiplex PCR. The table includes some 140,000 clones, around three quarters detected once. Sequenced: PBMCs. The receptor source for this set is a man aged 40-49 years in good health and CMV-seronegative.

The chain has TRBV19 and TRBJ2-7; D is ambiguous. V was clipped by 1 base and J by 7 bases, with 23 bases between them. Germline CDR1 reads LNHDA; CDR2 reads SQIVND (reference sequence). The CDR3 extends over 17 amino acids. CDR3 in amino acids: CASSIVGSESALLEQYF. CDR3 in DNA: TGTGCCAGTAGTATAGTCGGGTCGGAGTCAGCCCTCCTAGAGCAGTACTTC.

The chain employs TRBV30 and TRBJ2-5, with D possibly matching TRBD1 (7 bases). Germline assignment: CDR1 GTSNPN and CDR2 SVGIG (reference sequence). CDR3 length equals 12 residues. The germline V and J ends were trimmed by 3 bases and 5 bases, with 10 bases remaining between them. The CDR3 sequence: CAWRPGGETQYF. In nucleotides, the CDR3 is TGTGCCTGGAGGCCAGGGGGGGAGACCCAGTACTTC.

This rearrangement joins TRBV7-9 to TRBJ2-7; D is possibly TRBD1 (5 bases). V dropped 2 bases and J dropped 2 bases, with 10 bases sitting between them. Germline assignment: CDR1 SEHNR and CDR2 FQNEAQ (reference sequence). CDR3 length: 14 amino acids. CDR3 amino acids: CASSLQGSTYEQYF. Written as DNA, the CDR3 is TGTGCCAGCAGCTTACAGGGCTCAACCTACGAGCAGTACTTC.

The chain joins TRBV2 to TRBJ2-5, with 10 nucleotides matching TRBD2. Trimming at V came to 2 bases and at J to 5 bases, leaving 8 bases not matched to a gene. The germline gives CDR1 SNHLY, CDR2 FYNNEI. This CDR3 contains 16 residues. This chain's CDR3 is CASSESLAGEWETQYF. The CDR3, as DNA: TGTGCCAGCAGTGAATCCCTAGCGGGAGAGTGGGAGACCCAGTACTTC.

The V and J genes are TRBV2 and TRBJ1-4; D may be TRBD1 (5 bases). Germline V gene sequence: CDR1 SNHLY, CDR2 FYNNEI. The CDR3 has 15 residues. Trimming shortened V by 3 bases and J by 3 bases, and 11 bases separated the two germline ends. CDR3: CASSDQGGANEKLFF. DNA for the CDR3: TGTGCCAGCAGTGACCAGGGTGGGGCTAATGAAAAACTGTTTTTT. Full variable domain (missing parts from reference TRBV2 and TRBJ1-4): EPEVTQTPSHQVTQMGQEVILRCVPISNHLYFYWYRQILGQKVEFLVSFYNNEISEKSEIFDDQFSVERPDGSNFTLKIRSTKLEDSAMYFCASSDQGGANEKLFFGSGTQLSVL.

This clone was recorded only once. The DNA for the CDR3 is TGTGCCAGCAGCTTTGACAGGTCTCGTGGCTACACCTTC. It yields the protein CASSFDRSRGYTF. This chain links TRBV7-9 with TRBJ1-2; a possible D gene is TRBD1 (6 bases). Germline CDR1 is SEHNR and CDR2 is FQNEAQ (reference sequence). V gave up 3 bases and J gave up 7 bases, with 12 bases separating them. The CDR3 consists of 13 residues.

V gene TRBV19 combines with J gene TRBJ1-5; a weak D match, TRBD1 (6 bases). Deletions cut 7 bases from V and 5 bases from J, with 18 bases between. The V gene's germline CDR1 is LNHDA and CDR2 SQIVND (reference sequence). The CDR3 has 15 residues. DNA of the CDR3: TGTGCCAGTACCTCCGTGGACAGAGGTGATCAGCCCCAGCATTTT. The encoded protein is CASTSVDRGDQPQHF.

For the CDR3, the DNA is TGCGCCAGCAGCTTGGCCCCAGGGAGGGGCTACACCTTC. It specifies CASSLAPGRGYTF. This chain uses TRBV5-1 with TRBJ1-2; the D gene is possibly TRBD1 (5 bases). Germline V gene sequence: CDR1 SGHRS, CDR2 YFSETQ. V was cut by 0 bases and J by 8 bases, with 11 bases left in between. The CDR3 consists of 13 residues.

The chain joins TRBV4-1 to TRBJ1-2; D call uncertain. The germline gives CDR1 MGHRA, CDR2 YSYEKL. V shed 0 bases and J shed 2 bases, with 10 bases lying between them. The CDR3 runs 15 residues. The CDR3: CASSQDQGGNYGYTF. CDR3 bases: TGCGCCAGCAGCCAAGATCAAGGCGGAAACTATGGCTACACCTTC.

This chain links TRBV5-1 with TRBJ2-3, with TRBD2 matching over 13 bases. Germline V gene data show CDR1 as SGHRS and CDR2 as YFSETQ. With 0 bases clipped from V and 2 bases from J, the junction kept 9 bases outside the gene matches. The CDR3 runs to 19 residues. The CDR3 sequence: CASSLVGRLAGGLTDTQYF. In DNA, the CDR3 is TGCGCCAGCAGCTTGGTTGGCCGACTAGCGGGGGGACTCACAGATACGCAGTATTTT.

This clone was observed once. The rearrangement joins TRBV7-9 to TRBJ1-2, with TRBD1 matching over 7 bases. The CDR3 is made up of 13 amino acids. The ends lost 4 bases at V and 6 bases at J; junction bases unmatched: 5. The germline V gene has CDR1 SEHNR and CDR2 FQNEAQ (reference sequence). The CDR3 protein is CASSYGQANGYTF. In nucleotides, the CDR3 is TGTGCCAGCAGCTACGGACAGGCAAATGGCTACACCTTC.

The V and J genes are TRBV4-1 and TRBJ2-5, with D maybe TRBD1 (6 bases). The CDR3 sequence is 17 residues long. V lost 1 base, J lost 0 bases, and 15 bases lay in between. Germline V CDR1 and CDR2: MGHRA, YSYEKL. The CDR3 protein is CASSQAGLGAYQETQYF. DNA of the CDR3: TGCGCCAGCAGCCAAGCGGGCTTGGGGGCGTACCAAGAGACCCAGTACTTC.

Written as DNA, the CDR3 is TGTGCCAGCCGTGGAGGGACCTACGAGCAGTACTTC. Translating gives CASRGGTYEQYF. The genes are TRBV7-9 and TRBJ2-7, with D possibly matching TRBD2 (6 bases). CDR3 length: 12 residues. Germline CDR1 SEHNR, CDR2 FQNEAQ (reference sequence). V was shortened by 8 bases and J by 2 bases, with 10 bases between the two germline ends.

This clone was seen a single time. This rearrangement joins TRBV27 to TRBJ2-7, with 10 bases identical to TRBD2. This CDR3 is built from 18 residues. After removal of 3 bases from V and 0 bases from J, the junction contained 11 bases not matched to a gene. In germline, CDR1 is MNHEY, CDR2 SMNVEV (reference sequence). CDR3 loop: CASSFGLAGGLISYEQYF. DNA of the CDR3: TGTGCCAGCAGTTTCGGTTTAGCGGGAGGACTTATCTCCTACGAGCAGTACTTC.

The chain has TRBV6-4 and TRBJ1-1; TRBD1 matches at 8 bases. With 4 bases clipped from V and 4 bases from J, the junction kept 5 bases outside the gene matches. Germline CDR1 is MRHNA and CDR2 is SNTAGT. CDR3 size: 14 residues. The CDR3 coding sequence is TGTGCCAGCAGTGCTACAGGGACAGGCACTGAAGCTTTCTTT. It encodes CASSATGTGTEAFF.

V gene TRBV19 combines with J gene TRBJ1-1, with TRBD1 as a possible D gene (6 bases). The germline V gene has CDR1 LNHDA and CDR2 SQIVND (reference sequence). V was trimmed by 0 bases and J by 3 bases, leaving 11 bases between them. The CDR3 length is 15 residues. The CDR3 reads CASSIDPRGYTEAFF. Here the CDR3 DNA reads TGTGCCAGTAGTATAGATCCCAGGGGATACACTGAAGCTTTCTTT.

The rearrangement uses TRBV30 and TRBJ1-1; no clear D. Trimming shortened V by 1 base and J by 0 bases, and 9 bases separated the two germline ends. The CDR3 covers 14 residues. Germline CDR1 GTSNPN, CDR2 SVGIG (reference sequence). This CDR3 is CAWSGAPLNTEAFF. In DNA, the CDR3 is TGTGCCTGGAGTGGGGCTCCGCTGAACACTGAAGCTTTCTTT.

This sequence joins TRBV7-2 and TRBJ2-3; TRBD2 matches at 12 bases. The V and J ends lost 0 bases and 0 bases, in that order; junction bases with no gene match: 7. The V gene's germline CDR1 is SGHTA and CDR2 FQGNSA. The CDR3 runs 19 residues. The CDR3 loop reads CASSLAGLAGGISTDTQYF. The CDR3 DNA sequence: TGTGCCAGCAGCTTAGCCGGGCTAGCGGGGGGGATTAGCACAGATACGCAGTATTTT.

V and J are TRBV7-2 and TRBJ2-7; 10 positions match TRBD1. This CDR3 comprises 13 residues. The V and J ends lost 6 bases and 5 bases, in that order; junction bases with no gene match: 4. Germline V CDR1 and CDR2: SGHTA, FQGNSA. The CDR3 DNA follows: TGTGCCAGCAGACAGGACAGGGGGGACGAGCAGTACTTC. It translates to CASRQDRGDEQYF.

Only one count was recorded for this clone. The rearrangement links TRBV2 to TRBJ2-1; 9 bases match TRBD2. The germline gives CDR1 SNHLY, CDR2 FYNNEI. This CDR3 contains 15 residues. The V gene end was trimmed by 5 bases and the J gene end by 8 bases; junction bases not matched to a gene: 10. The CDR3: CASSTGTSSLDEQFF. Written as DNA, the CDR3 is TGTGCCAGCAGTACCGGGACTAGCAGTCTCGATGAGCAGTTCTTC. The variable domain in full, completed from reference TRBV2 and TRBJ2-1, reads EPEVTQTPSHQVTQMGQEVILRCVPISNHLYFYWYRQILGQKVEFLVSFYNNEISEKSEIFDDQFSVERPDGSNFTLKIRSTKLEDSAMYFCASSTGTSSLDEQFFGPGTRLTVL.

To note about this clone: Different DNA sequences within this sample yield the same CDR3. The chain recombines TRBV6-5 with TRBJ2-7, with 8 nucleotides matching TRBD1. Germline CDR1 is MNHEY and CDR2 is SVGAGI. This CDR3 region has 13 residues. The junction had 3 bases not matched to a gene; V was cut back by 6 bases and J by 2 bases. Here the CDR3 reads CASSRDRTYEQYF. As DNA, the CDR3 is TGTGCCAGCAGCCGGGACAGGACCTACGAGCAGTACTTC.

The genes are TRBV5-4 and TRBJ2-1; TRBD2 aligns across 8 bases. The CDR3 has 15 amino acids. V lost 4 bases to trimming and J lost 1 base; unmatched junction nucleotides: 4. The V gene's germline CDR1 is SGHNT and CDR2 YYREEE (reference sequence). CDR3 sequence reads: CASSASSGSYNEQFF. In DNA form, the CDR3 reads TGTGCCAGCAGCGCATCTAGCGGGTCCTACAATGAGCAGTTCTTC. Filled out from reference TRBV5-4 and TRBJ2-1, the complete variable domain reads ETGVTQSPTHLIKTRGQQVTLRCSSQSGHNTVSWYQQALGQGPQFIFQYYREEENGRGNFPPRFSGLQFPNYSSELNVNALELDDSALYLCASSASSGSYNEQFFGPGTRLTVL.

The genes are TRBV5-1 and TRBJ2-7; no firm D call. The V end lost 0 bases, the J end lost 2 bases, and 6 bases lay between the germline ends. This CDR3 has 13 residues. Germline loops: CDR1 SGHRS, CDR2 YFSETQ. CDR3 residues: CASSLDRPYEQYF. CDR3 nucleotides: TGCGCCAGCAGCTTGGACAGACCCTACGAGCAGTACTTC.

The chain combines TRBV30 with TRBJ2-5, with TRBD1 identical over 7 bases. The CDR3 is made up of 15 amino acids. V was pared by 5 bases and J by 0 bases, with 9 bases of the junction left unmatched. Germline V gives CDR1 GTSNPN, CDR2 SVGIG (reference sequence). CDR3 protein: CAWQTGSGYQETQYF. The CDR3 DNA reads TGTGCCTGGCAGACAGGGAGTGGGTACCAAGAGACCCAGTACTTC.

The chain carries TRBV30 and TRBJ1-2, with a possible D match to TRBD1 (5 bases). The germline V and J ends were trimmed by 0 bases and 0 bases, with 11 bases remaining between them. The CDR3 has 15 amino acids. CDR1 and CDR2 (germline): GTSNPN, SVGIG (reference sequence). The CDR3 is CAWSVRRGPNYGYTF. The CDR3 coding sequence is TGTGCCTGGAGTGTACGGAGGGGACCTAACTATGGCTACACCTTC.